The present TCR beta chain was sequenced within a study of blood T cell repertoires in COVID-19. This clone was observed once. Germline values: CDR1 SGHVS, CDR2 FQNEAQ. Trimming cost V 1 base and J 4 bases, with 17 bases left between them. This CDR3 spans 16 amino acids. The data were produced by immunoSEQ multiplex PCR, yet TCRdb's version contains in-frame clones alone and is incomplete. Of a few hundred thousand clones in the sample, roughly nine tenths are singletons; the top ten hold approximately 12%. The receptor was derived from a woman aged 18-29 years who had recovered from COVID-19. This chain links TRBV7-8 with TRBJ2-7, with D perhaps TRBD2 (6 bases). Material: peripheral blood. In nucleotides, the CDR3 is TGTGCCAGCAGCTTAGGACGGTTAGTGGGGGGATACGAGCAGTACTTC. It is translated as CASSLGRLVGGYEQYF.